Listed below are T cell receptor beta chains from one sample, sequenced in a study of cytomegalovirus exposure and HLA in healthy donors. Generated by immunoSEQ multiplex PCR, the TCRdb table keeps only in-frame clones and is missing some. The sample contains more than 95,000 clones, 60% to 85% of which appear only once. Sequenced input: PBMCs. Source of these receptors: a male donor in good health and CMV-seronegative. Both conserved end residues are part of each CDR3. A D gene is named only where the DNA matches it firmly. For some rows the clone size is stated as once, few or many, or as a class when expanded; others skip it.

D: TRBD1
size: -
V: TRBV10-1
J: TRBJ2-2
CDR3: CASRVTGDTGELFF
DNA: TGCGCCAGCAGAGTAACAGGGGACACCGGGGAGCTGTTTTTT

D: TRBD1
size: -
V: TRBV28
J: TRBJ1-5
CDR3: CASSRTGSNQPQHF
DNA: TGTGCCAGCAGTAGGACAGGGAGCAATCAGCCCCAGCATTTT

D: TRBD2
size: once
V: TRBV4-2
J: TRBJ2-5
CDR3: CASSHLAAQETQYF
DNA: TGTGCCAGCAGCCATCTAGCGGCCCAAGAGACCCAGTACTTC

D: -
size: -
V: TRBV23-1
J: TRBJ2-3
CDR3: CASTATGTDTQYF
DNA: TGCGCCAGCACCGCGACAGGCACAGATACGCAGTATTTT

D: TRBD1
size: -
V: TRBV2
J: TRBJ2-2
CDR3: CASSPGTGTGELFF
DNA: TGTGCCAGCAGTCCCGGGACAGGGACCGGGGAGCTGTTTTTT

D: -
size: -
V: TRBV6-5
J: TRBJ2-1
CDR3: CASSYPGTSEQFF
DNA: TGTGCCAGCAGTTACCCGGGTACTTCTGAGCAGTTCTTC

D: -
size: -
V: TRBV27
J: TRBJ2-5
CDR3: CASSPGTGRPSGVHKTQYF
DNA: TGTGCCAGCAGTCCAGGGACAGGGCGCCCTAGCGGGGTCCATAAGACCCAGTACTTC

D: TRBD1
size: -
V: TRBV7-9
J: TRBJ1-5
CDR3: CASSFDRVGNQPQHF
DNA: TGTGCCAGCAGCTTTGACAGGGTTGGAAATCAGCCCCAGCATTTT

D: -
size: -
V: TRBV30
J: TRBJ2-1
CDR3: CAWSGEGYEQFF
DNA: TGTGCCTGGAGTGGTGAGGGCTATGAGCAGTTCTTC

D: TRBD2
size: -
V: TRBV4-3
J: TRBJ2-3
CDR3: CASSLTPKLAGERDTQYF
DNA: TGCGCCAGCAGCCTCACACCTAAACTAGCGGGAGAACGAGATACGCAGTATTTT

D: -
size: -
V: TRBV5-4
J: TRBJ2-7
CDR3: CASSLAYRGNYYEQYF
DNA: TGTGCCAGCAGCTTGGCCTACCGAGGGAACTACTACGAGCAGTACTTC

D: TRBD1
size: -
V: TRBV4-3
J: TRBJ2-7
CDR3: CASSQEGQGFREQYF
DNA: TGCGCCAGCAGCCAAGAGGGACAGGGATTTCGGGAGCAGTACTTC

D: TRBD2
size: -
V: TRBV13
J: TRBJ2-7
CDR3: CASSSPTGLAVNYEQYF
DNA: TGTGCCAGCAGCTCTCCAACGGGACTAGCGGTAAACTACGAGCAGTACTTC

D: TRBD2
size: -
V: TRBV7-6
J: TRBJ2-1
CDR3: CASSSGTSGSEQFF
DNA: TGTGCCAGCAGCTCGGGGACTAGCGGGAGTGAGCAGTTCTTC

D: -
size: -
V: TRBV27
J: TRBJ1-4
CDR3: CASRLQGPTNEKLFF
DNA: TGTGCCAGCAGATTGCAGGGCCCAACTAATGAAAAACTGTTTTTT

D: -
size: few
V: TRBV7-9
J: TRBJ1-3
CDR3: CGGGEPGNTIYF
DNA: TGCGGGGGGGGAGAGCCTGGAAACACCATATATTTT

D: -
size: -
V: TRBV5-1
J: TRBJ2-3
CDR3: CASRLHRDTGTDTQYF
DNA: TGCGCCAGCAGGCTTCACCGGGACACTGGCACAGATACGCAGTATTTT

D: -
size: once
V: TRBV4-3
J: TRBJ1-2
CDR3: CASSQTTRNYGYTF
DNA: TGCGCCAGCAGCCAAACGACAAGGAACTATGGCTACACCTTC

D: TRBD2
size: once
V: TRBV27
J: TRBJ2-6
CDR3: CASSERGLTGANVLTF
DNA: TGTGCCAGCAGTGAAAGGGGACTAACGGGGGCCAACGTCCTGACTTTC

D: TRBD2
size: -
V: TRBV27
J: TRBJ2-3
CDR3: CASSWAGGADTQYF
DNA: TGTGCCAGCAGTTGGGCGGGAGGGGCAGATACGCAGTATTTT

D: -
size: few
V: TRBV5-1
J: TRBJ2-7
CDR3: CASSLGGLSYEQYF
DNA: TGCGCCAGCAGCTTGGGCGGCCTGTCCTACGAGCAGTACTTC

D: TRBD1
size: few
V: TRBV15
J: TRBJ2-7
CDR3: CATSRATGGSYEQYF
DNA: TGTGCCACCAGCAGAGCCACAGGGGGTTCCTACGAGCAGTACTTC

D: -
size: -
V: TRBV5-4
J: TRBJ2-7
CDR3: CASSLGAGGSGVEQYF
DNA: TGTGCCAGCAGCTTGGGGGCAGGGGGGAGTGGCGTCGAGCAGTACTTC

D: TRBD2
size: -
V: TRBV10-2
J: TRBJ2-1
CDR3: CASSESEPSGQFF
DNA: TGCGCCAGCAGTGAGTCAGAACCTAGCGGGCAGTTCTTC

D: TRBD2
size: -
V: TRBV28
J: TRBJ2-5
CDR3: CASSFAGGETQYF
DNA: TGTGCCAGCAGTTTTGCGGGAGGCGAGACCCAGTACTTC